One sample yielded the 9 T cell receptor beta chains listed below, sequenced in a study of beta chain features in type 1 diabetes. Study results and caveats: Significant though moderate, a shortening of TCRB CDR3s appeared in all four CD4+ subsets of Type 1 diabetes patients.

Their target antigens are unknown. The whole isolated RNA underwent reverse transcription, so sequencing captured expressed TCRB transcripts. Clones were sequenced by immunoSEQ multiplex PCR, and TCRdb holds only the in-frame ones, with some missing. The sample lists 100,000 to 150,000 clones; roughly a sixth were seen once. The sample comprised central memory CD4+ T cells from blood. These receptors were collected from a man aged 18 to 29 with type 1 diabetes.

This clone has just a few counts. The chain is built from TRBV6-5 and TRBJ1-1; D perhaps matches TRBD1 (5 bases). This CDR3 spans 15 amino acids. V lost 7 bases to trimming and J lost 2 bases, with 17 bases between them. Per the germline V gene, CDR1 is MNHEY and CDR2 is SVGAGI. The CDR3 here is CASTLSGGTNTEAFF. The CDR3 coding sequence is TGTGCCAGCACCCTCTCCGGGGGGACTAACACTGAAGCTTTCTTT.

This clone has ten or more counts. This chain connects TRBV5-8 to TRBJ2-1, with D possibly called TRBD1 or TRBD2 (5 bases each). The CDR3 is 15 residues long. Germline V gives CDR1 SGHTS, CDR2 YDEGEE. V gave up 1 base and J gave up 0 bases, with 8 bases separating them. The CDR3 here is CASSLWGSSYNEQFF. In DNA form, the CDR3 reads TGTGCCAGCAGCTTGTGGGGGAGCTCCTACAATGAGCAGTTCTTC.

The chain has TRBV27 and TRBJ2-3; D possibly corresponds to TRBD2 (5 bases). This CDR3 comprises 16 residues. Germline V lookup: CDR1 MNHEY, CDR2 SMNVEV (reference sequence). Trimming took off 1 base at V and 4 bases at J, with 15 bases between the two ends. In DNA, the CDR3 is TGTGCCAGCAGTTTATTCGGCTCCCGGGGATCAGATACGCAGTATTTT. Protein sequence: CASSLFGSRGSDTQYF.

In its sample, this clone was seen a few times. CDR3 nucleotides: TGTGCCAGCAGCTTCGGGGGGAGGGCCGGAACCGGGGAGCTGTTTTTT. It encodes CASSFGGRAGTGELFF. This chain connects TRBV5-4 to TRBJ2-2; TRBD2 matches at 7 bases. V lost 2 bases to trimming and J lost 5 bases; unmatched junction nucleotides: 9. This CDR3 is built from 16 residues. The V gene's germline CDR1 is SGHNT and CDR2 YYREEE (reference sequence).

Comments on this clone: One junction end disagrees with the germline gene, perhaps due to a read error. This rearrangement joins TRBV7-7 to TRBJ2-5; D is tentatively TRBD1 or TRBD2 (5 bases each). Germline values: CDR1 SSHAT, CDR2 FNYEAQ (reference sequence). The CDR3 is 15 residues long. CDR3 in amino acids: CASSLTSGTRETQYF. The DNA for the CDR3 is TGTGCTAGCAGCTTAACATCCGGGACCCGCGAGACCCAGTACTTC.

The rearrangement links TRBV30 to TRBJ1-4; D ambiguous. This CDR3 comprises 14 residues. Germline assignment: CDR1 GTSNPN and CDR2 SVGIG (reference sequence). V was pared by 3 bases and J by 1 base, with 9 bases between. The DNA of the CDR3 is TGTGCCTGGAGCCAGACCGTAACTAATGAAAAACTGTTTTTT. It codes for CAWSQTVTNEKLFF.

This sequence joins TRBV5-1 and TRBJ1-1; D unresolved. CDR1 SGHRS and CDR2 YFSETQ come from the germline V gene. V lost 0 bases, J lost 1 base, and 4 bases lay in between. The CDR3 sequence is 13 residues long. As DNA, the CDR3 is TGCGCCAGCAGCTTGGAGGAGAACACTGAAGCTTTCTTT. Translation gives CASSLEENTEAFF.

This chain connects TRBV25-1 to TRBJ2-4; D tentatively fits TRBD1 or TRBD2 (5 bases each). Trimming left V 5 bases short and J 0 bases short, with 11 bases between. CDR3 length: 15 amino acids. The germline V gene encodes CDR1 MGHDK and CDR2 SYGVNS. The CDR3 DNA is TGTGCCAGCAGTCAACACGGGACAGCCAAAAACATTCAGTACTTC. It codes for CASSQHGTAKNIQYF.

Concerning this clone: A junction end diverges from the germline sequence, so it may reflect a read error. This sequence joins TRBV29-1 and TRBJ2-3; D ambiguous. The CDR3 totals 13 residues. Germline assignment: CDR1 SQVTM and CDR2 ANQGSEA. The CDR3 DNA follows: TGCAGCGGTGAAGGACCAGCCGCAGATACGCAGTATTTT. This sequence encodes CSGEGPAADTQYF.